A single sample is the source of the 21 T cell receptor beta chains below, sequenced in a study of shared clonotypes between healthy human individuals. CD45RO-negative, CCR7-selected cells formed the naive CD8 fraction, which excluded terminally differentiated effector memory CD45RA+ cells. Libraries were prepared by immunoSEQ multiplex PCR; TCRdb keeps only in-frame clonotypes and omits some of them. This sample yields fewer than 700,000 clones, of which 85% to 95% are seen a single time; approximately 0.11% belongs to the top ten. The sequencing sample was made of naive CD8+ T cells sorted from blood. These receptors were taken from a woman aged 25 to 45 in good health.

The chain carries TRBV10-3 and TRBJ2-5; possibly TRBD1 for D (6 bases). The end of the DNA aligns better with TRBJ2-7, so the J call may be wrong. The V gene's germline CDR1 is ENHRY and CDR2 SYGVKD. CDR3 length: 14 amino acids. The CDR3 DNA reads as TGTGCCATCACCACAGAGGAGGACAGTCCCGAGCAGTACTTC. Its translation: CAITTEEDSPEQYF.

This clone occurred once. The chain uses TRBV28 and TRBJ2-5; D gene unclear. V lost 6 bases and J lost 2, with 10 bases in between. In germline, CDR1 is MDHEN, CDR2 SYDVKM. This CDR3 region has 13 residues. CDR3 coding DNA: TGTGCCAGCAGAATCACGGAACAAGAGACCCAGTACTTC. This encodes CASRITEQETQYF.

The chain links TRBV6-1 to TRBJ1-1; a weak D match, TRBD1 (5 bases). The V gene lost 5 bases and the J gene lost 7 bases, with 17 bases spanning the gap. The length of the CDR3 is 14 residues. Germline lookup yields CDR1 MNHNS and CDR2 SASEGT. The chain's CDR3 is CASSKGLAKSEAFF. CDR3 DNA sequence: TGTGCCAGCAGTAAGGGACTGGCGAAGAGTGAAGCTTTCTTT.

The chain couples TRBV28 to TRBJ2-5; D gene ambiguous. V was cut by 2 bases and J by 0 bases, with 7 bases left in between. This CDR3 is built from 14 residues. Germline CDR1 MDHEN, CDR2 SYDVKM. CDR3 DNA: TGTGCCAGCAGTTTAATACAGTACCAAGAGACCCAGTACTTC. Its protein is CASSLIQYQETQYF. The variable domain in full, completed from reference TRBV28 and TRBJ2-5, reads DVKVTQSSRYLVKRTGEKVFLECVQDMDHENMFWYRQDPGLGLRLIYFSYDVKMKEKGDIPEGYSVSREKKERFSLILESASTNQTSMYLCASSLIQYQETQYFGPGTRLLVL.

This sequence joins TRBV5-1 and TRBJ1-5; TRBD1 is a possible D gene (6 bases). V was pared by 0 bases and J by 3 bases, with 10 bases between. The CDR3 extends over 15 amino acids. The V gene's germline CDR1 is SGHRS and CDR2 YFSETQ. The CDR3 loop is CASSLGTGTNQPQHF. Written as DNA, the CDR3 is TGCGCCAGCAGCTTGGGCACAGGGACCAATCAGCCCCAGCATTTT.

This clone appeared a single time. The chain uses TRBV28 and TRBJ2-7; 11 nucleotides align to TRBD2. Germline V gene data show CDR1 as MDHEN and CDR2 as SYDVKM. Trimming at V came to 7 bases and at J to 2 bases, leaving 4 bases not matched to a gene. The CDR3 runs 14 residues. CDR3 sequence: CASNIAGGPYEQYF. DNA for the CDR3: TGTGCCAGCAACATAGCGGGAGGGCCCTACGAGCAGTACTTC.

V is TRBV7-9 and J is TRBJ1-6; 8 bases fit TRBD1. The CDR3 is 14 residues long. V dropped 5 bases and J dropped 7; count of bases not matched to a gene: 4. Germline CDR1 SEHNR, CDR2 FQNEAQ (reference sequence). The CDR3 DNA reads TGTGCCAGCAGCCCGGACAGGGTAAATTCACCCCTCCACTTT. This translates into CASSPDRVNSPLHF.

The DNA for the CDR3 is TGCGCCAGCAGGCGGGACGGCTATGGCTACACCTTC. Translation: CASRRDGYGYTF. V gene TRBV23-1 combines with J gene TRBJ1-2; a weak D match, TRBD1 (5 bases). TRBV23-1 is annotated as an ORF whose role is uncertain. V dropped 6 bases and J dropped 4 bases, with 9 bases sitting between them. The length of the CDR3 is 12 residues.

The genes are TRBV27 and TRBJ2-7; no reliable D call. V lost 5 bases and J 5 bases, leaving 16 bases between the germline ends. The CDR3 loop spans 14 amino acids. The germline CDR1 and CDR2 sequences are MNHEY and SMNVEV (reference sequence). CDR3 bases: TGTGCCAGCAGTCTGACTCGACTTTTTAACGAGCAGTACTTC. It specifies CASSLTRLFNEQYF.

The chain joins TRBV19 to TRBJ2-1; D might be TRBD1 or TRBD2, each matching 5 bases. This CDR3 spans 15 amino acids. Germline assignment: CDR1 LNHDA and CDR2 SQIVND (reference sequence). The ends were cut back, 9 bases at V and 0 bases at J, with 15 bases in the middle. The CDR3 sequence: CARPPGTSSYNEQFF. The CDR3 bases are TGTGCCAGACCCCCAGGGACCAGCTCCTACAATGAGCAGTTCTTC.

CDR3 bases: TGTGCCAGCAGCAACCGTCTGGCGGGAGGGCCCAGAGATACGCAGTATTTT. Translating it yields CASSNRLAGGPRDTQYF. V gene TRBV2 combines with J gene TRBJ2-3, with TRBD2 matching over 9 bases. The CDR3 loop spans 17 amino acids. Germline V CDR1 and CDR2: SNHLY, FYNNEI. V lost 6 bases and J lost 5; bases outside the gene matches: 15.

V is TRBV28 and J is TRBJ1-5; a weak D match, TRBD1 (5 bases). The CDR3 consists of 17 residues. Germline assignment: CDR1 MDHEN and CDR2 SYDVKM. Trimming pared 5 bases from V and 0 bases from J, leaving 17 bases between. This CDR3 reads CASSLRGRRVSNQPQHF. CDR3 sequence (DNA): TGTGCCAGCAGTCTCCGCGGCCGCAGGGTTAGCAATCAGCCCCAGCATTTT.

The V call is TRBV28, the J call TRBJ2-5, with TRBD1 identical over 7 bases. This CDR3 is 13 amino acids long. J gave up 5 bases and V 3 bases, and 3 bases lay outside the gene matches. Germline loops: CDR1 MDHEN, CDR2 SYDVKM. The CDR3 protein is CASSLTGHETQYF. CDR3 nucleotide sequence: TGTGCCAGCAGTTTGACAGGGCATGAGACCCAGTACTTC.

The genes are TRBV27 and TRBJ2-1; 9 nucleotides match TRBD2. Unmatched junction bases numbered 10, after V lost 7 bases and J lost 9 bases. CDR3 length equals 14 residues. CDR1 MNHEY and CDR2 SMNVEV come from the germline V gene (reference sequence). The CDR3 region is CASTMGLAISEQFF. CDR3 nucleotide sequence: TGTGCCAGCACCATGGGACTAGCCATCAGTGAGCAGTTCTTC.

This clone was seen only once. The gene calls are TRBV28 and TRBJ1-4, with D hard to call. V gave up 5 bases and J gave up 0 bases, with 13 bases separating them. Germline V lookup: CDR1 MDHEN, CDR2 SYDVKM. This CDR3 has 16 amino acids. In DNA form, the CDR3 reads TGTGCCAGCAGTCCGACATACCCTGCAACTAATGAAAAACTGTTTTTT. Its protein product is CASSPTYPATNEKLFF.

This rearrangement joins TRBV5-6 to TRBJ2-1, with 8 positions matching TRBD1. The germline V gene encodes CDR1 SGHDT and CDR2 YYEEEE. The CDR3 loop spans 15 amino acids. V gave up 2 bases and J gave up 1 base; unmatched junction bases: 2. In DNA, the CDR3 is TGTGCCAGCAGCTTCGGACAGGGATCCTACAATGAGCAGTTCTTC. Translating gives CASSFGQGSYNEQFF. Filled out from reference TRBV5-6 and TRBJ2-1, the complete variable domain reads DAGVTQSPTHLIKTRGQQVTLRCSPKSGHDTVSWYQQALGQGPQFIFQYYEEEERQRGNFPDRFSGHQFPNYSSELNVNALLLGDSALYLCASSFGQGSYNEQFFGPGTRLTVL.

V gene TRBV2 combines with J gene TRBJ2-3; possibly TRBD1 for D (5 bases). The CDR3 has 16 amino acids. Germline CDR1 reads SNHLY; CDR2 reads FYNNEI. The V end lost 6 bases, the J end lost 5 bases, and 21 bases lay between the germline ends. CDR3 sequence reads: CASSNQIQGGKDTQYF. CDR3 in DNA: TGTGCCAGCAGCAACCAGATTCAGGGTGGGAAAGATACGCAGTATTTT. Full variable domain (outside the CDR3, taken from reference TRBV2 and TRBJ2-3): EPEVTQTPSHQVTQMGQEVILRCVPISNHLYFYWYRQILGQKVEFLVSFYNNEISEKSEIFDDQFSVERPDGSNFTLKIRSTKLEDSAMYFCASSNQIQGGKDTQYFGPGTRLTVL.

The chain employs TRBV19 and TRBJ1-2; the match to TRBD1 covers 7 bases. The CDR3 spans 13 residues. V lost 5 bases to trimming and J lost 8 bases; unmatched junction nucleotides: 8. Germline CDR1 LNHDA, CDR2 SQIVND (reference sequence). The CDR3 DNA follows: TGTGCCAGTAGTGTCGACAGGGCGGTAGGCTACACCTTC. It translates to CASSVDRAVGYTF.

The rearrangement uses TRBV19 and TRBJ2-7, with D hard to call. Germline V gene sequence: CDR1 LNHDA, CDR2 SQIVND (reference sequence). Trimming took off 7 bases at V and 2 bases at J, with 12 bases between the two ends. CDR3 length: 13 amino acids. The CDR3 loop is CASTPGPTYEQYF. CDR3 coding DNA: TGTGCCAGTACCCCGGGTCCCACCTACGAGCAGTACTTC.

V usage is TRBV5-1 and J usage is TRBJ2-1; tentative D call: TRBD1 (6 bases). The V end lost 1 base, the J end lost 9 bases, and 8 bases lay between the germline ends. This CDR3 has 12 amino acids. Germline CDR1 is SGHRS and CDR2 is YFSETQ. The CDR3 reads CASSLTGPEQFF. The CDR3 region has the DNA TGCGCCAGCAGCTTGACAGGGCCTGAGCAGTTCTTC.

The chain carries TRBV30 and TRBJ2-7; tentative D call: TRBD2 (6 bases). Per germline, CDR1 GTSNPN and CDR2 SVGIG (reference sequence). This CDR3 is 14 amino acids long. V was clipped by 0 bases and J by 7 bases, with 16 bases between them. The CDR3 coding sequence is TGTGCCTGGAGTGTAATCGGGAGAACCGGGGAGCAGTACTTC. Translated, it gives CAWSVIGRTGEQYF.